This TCR beta chain was captured by sequencing in a study of T-cell memory formation after mild COVID-19. The study, taken as a whole, reports: Clones that shrank (day 15 to 85) were balanced CD4/CD8, whereas later expanders leaned CD4+.

The V end lost 1 base, the J end lost 6 bases, and 9 bases lay between the germline ends. There are 12 residues in the CDR3. CDR1 is SQVTM and CDR2 is ANQGSEA in the germline V gene. 5'RACE primed at constant segments yielded TCR alpha and TCR beta cDNA libraries bearing sample barcodes and UMIs. TCRdb called the 5' RACE reads again in MiXCR, with one record for every CDR3 protein. Among approximately 350,000 distinct CDR3 sequences listed, 10% to 15% were seen once. This clonotype was picked up a small number of times. Its antigen is currently unknown. The origin of this receptor is a man aged 18-30 years who had mild COVID-19 (a few samples of this study predate the infection). Cell type and time point are not known. This chain joins TRBV29-1 and TRBJ2-5; D unclear. Material for sequencing was PBMCs or a T cell subset sorted from them (not recorded which). CDR3: CSVEGNGKTQYF. In DNA, the CDR3 is TGCAGCGTTGAAGGGAATGGGAAGACCCAGTACTTC.